This T cell receptor (beta chain) was recorded in a study of T cell changes during pregnancy in multiple sclerosis. Produced via immunoSEQ multiplex PCR; TCRdb's table is partial and in-frame only. The data show tens of thousands of clones, 90% to 95% seen once. The germline V and J ends were trimmed by 2 bases and 0 bases, with 12 bases remaining between them. Germline CDR1 GTSNPN, CDR2 SVGIG (reference sequence). The CDR3 is 15 amino acids. The sample here was peripheral blood, taken after pregnancy. V gene TRBV30 combines with J gene TRBJ2-3, with D possibly matching TRBD1 (5 bases). This TCR was sampled from a female donor in good health, enrolled as a control in a pregnancy study. The CDR3 protein is CAWSNTGFSTDTQYF. In nucleotides, the CDR3 is TGTGCCTGGAGTAACACAGGCTTTAGCACAGATACGCAGTATTTT.